This T cell receptor (beta chain) stems from a study of T-cell memory formation after mild COVID-19 (dated by TCRdb to about 2021). For the wider study: TCR sequence clusters from the two donors were found to be largely donor specific. Two young, previously healthy adult volunteers, one female and one male, were included in the cohort. Longitudinal TCRalpha and TCRbeta repertoire sequencing tracked T-cell clones expanding and contracting after mild COVID-19 in a couple of donors.

The full study reports these points: Contracting CD4+ clones were located mainly in the CM and EM memory subsets, whereas CD8+ clones were found to be enriched in EMRA. Some responding clones were detected in pre-infection memory, which suggested that pre-existing cross-reactive memory T cells had joined the SARS-CoV-2 response. From day 15 to 85, contracting clones showed balanced CD4/CD8 phenotypes, whereas a second wave of clones that expanded from day 15 to 37 leaned towards CD4+. The study covered only two mild cases, and larger cohorts including severe cases with pre-infection samples were considered necessary. SARS-CoV-2 specificity of the second-wave clones peaking on day 37 was not confirmed.

PBMCs were isolated by Ficoll-Paque density gradient centrifugation. This clonotype was seen more than once but under ten times. There is no known antigen for this receptor. The record has no base qualities; no much larger clone is one base away. TCRdb names Illumina NovaSeq 6000 as the instrument used. cDNA libraries for TCRalpha and TCRbeta were prepared by 5'RACE using constant-segment primers, with sample barcodes and unique molecular identifiers added. RNA was extracted from every sample with Trizol reagent. Amplification of the libraries took two PCR steps, and the second step added a second sample barcode plus Illumina TruSeq adapters. Sequencing of libraries was performed on an Illumina NovaSeq with 2 x 150 bp paired-end reads. The study's own analysis went as follows. Demultiplexing of reads and collapsing into UMI-guided consensus sequences were performed with migec v1.2.7. Using mixcr v2.1.11, UMI consensuses were aligned to TRA and TRB V and J templates and then assembled into clonotypes. Expanded or contracted clonotypes were those called significant by both edgeR and NoisET, with noise models trained on biological replicates. edgeR calls used a false discovery rate-adjusted p below 0.01 and a log2 fold-change threshold of 1. PCA with hierarchical clustering of max-normalized trajectories of the 1000 most abundant clonotypes was used as exploratory dynamics analysis. Each responding clone was given a CD4 or CD8 phenotype based on the CD4+ and CD8+ repertoires, which had been sequenced separately. The raw public reads went through TCRdb reprocessing: fastp at Q25, MiXCR clone calling, in-frame beta chains kept. Every CDR3 protein is listed once, alongside the most common genes and DNA of its rows. TCRdb assigned the V and J calls; the authors' analysis was not used. The sample includes roughly 600,000 distinct CDR3 sequences, with roughly 18% observed a single time. The ten largest make up 12% of the sample.

Including cysteine and phenylalanine, the CDR3 has 12 amino acids. The CDR3 DNA has 36 bases and is translated from base 1. V loses 5 bases, J loses 5 bases, and the germline ends lie 13 bases apart. The germline V gene (reference sequence) yields DFQATT for CDR1 and SNEGSKA for CDR2. The sequenced sample was PBMCs or a T cell subset sorted from them (not recorded which). The receptor's source is an adult woman who had mild COVID-19 (a few samples of this study predate the infection). The sample titles of this study are shuffled in the database, so cell type and time point are left out; the donor was told from shared clones. The sequence links TRBV20-1 to TRBJ2-7, with no confidently assigned D gene. The CDR3 protein: CSAEPRVHEQYF. In nucleotides, the sequence is TGCAGTGCTGAGCCTAGGGTCCACGAGCAGTACTTC.